This T cell receptor beta chain was obtained from a study of cytomegalovirus exposure and HLA in healthy donors. Overall study: Caucasian-associated ancestry cluster membership applied to about four fifths of nearly 400 genotyped donors. Findings and caveats of the study: When the data were analyzed later, several of the most significant clusters appeared to be linked to common viral pathogens.

The CDR3 covers 16 residues. When sampled, the donors appeared nominally healthy, though they likely had unrecorded immune exposures. It was with 60 Vbeta and 13 Jbeta primers that the PCR ran. Libraries were prepared by immunoSEQ multiplex PCR; TCRdb keeps only in-frame clonotypes and omits some of them. The sample contains roughly 200,000 clones, roughly 81% of which appear only once. For this clone: Its antigen is not known.

The V call is TRBV21-1, the J call TRBJ2-7; the D call of TRBD2 is as the table states it, not checked on the DNA. TRBV21-1 is recorded as a pseudogene. The clonotype originates from a woman aged 25-40 years in good health and CMV-seropositive. The specimen sequenced was PBMCs. The CDR3 DNA reads as TGTGCCAGCCCCGAAGGGGCTAGCGGGGATTACTACGAGCAGTACTTC. Protein sequence: CASPEGASGDYYEQYF.